The rows below give T cell receptor beta chains drawn from one sample of a study of T-cell reconstitution after alpha-beta-depleted transplantation in children. Using its own MiXCR run on the PCR reads, TCRdb lists one record per CDR3 protein. The sample consists of roughly 200,000 distinct CDR3 sequences, about 6.8% of them appearing once. Here the sequenced sample was PBMCs from the stem cell graft donor, taken from the stem cell graft. These receptors were collected from a human donor who donated a stem cell graft to a child with Wiskott-Aldrich syndrome. CDR3s include the opening cysteine and the closing phenylalanine or tryptophan. D genes are given only for firm matches. Not all rows give a size; the values are once, few, many and, for expanded clones, a class.

abundance	len	v_gene	j_gene	d_gene	CDR3aa	CDR3nt
many	17	TRBV20-1	TRBJ2-1	TRBD1	CSARSGQGAPLANEQFF	TGCAGTGCTAGATCGGGACAGGGGGCCCCCCTCGCCAATGAGCAGTTCTTC
many	12	TRBV29-1	TRBJ1-1	NA	CSVEDWGTEAFF	TGCAGCGTTGAAGATTGGGGTACTGAAGCTTTCTTT
many	17	TRBV6-5	TRBJ1-1	NA	CASSSQGQGGAPWGAFF	TGTGCCAGCAGTTCCCAGGGCCAGGGAGGGGCCCCGTGGGGAGCTTTCTTT
many	15	TRBV7-7	TRBJ2-5	NA	CASSLGMDTLATQYF	TGTGCCAGCAGCTTAGGAATGGACACCTTAGCGACCCAGTACTTC
many	15	TRBV12-3/TRBV12-4	TRBJ2-7	TRBD1	CATSRLGQGSHEQYF	TGTGCCACATCCCGTCTAGGACAGGGGAGTCACGAGCAGTACTTC
many	16	TRBV5-1	TRBJ1-4	NA	CASSLEGRGGNEKLFF	TGCGCCAGCAGCTTGGAGGGCCGCGGCGGGAATGAAAAACTGTTTTTT
few	14	TRBV20-1	TRBJ1-2	NA	CSARDEGGVDGYTF	TGCAGTGCTAGAGATGAAGGCGGGGTTGATGGCTACACCTTC
many	12	TRBV2	TRBJ2-7	NA	CASKEDFYEQYF	TGTGCCAGCAAAGAGGATTTCTACGAGCAGTACTTC
many	16	TRBV10-3	TRBJ2-7	TRBD1	CAISEPGQGNSYEQYF	TGTGCCATCAGTGAGCCAGGACAGGGGAACTCCTACGAGCAGTACTTC
many	13	TRBV5-1	TRBJ2-1	NA	CASSKDSNNEQFF	TGCGCCAGCAGCAAGGACAGCAACAATGAGCAGTTCTTC
many	15	TRBV7-9	TRBJ1-4	NA	CASSALLTANEKLFF	TGTGCCAGCAGCGCCCTACTGACGGCTAATGAAAAACTGTTTTTT
NA	16	TRBV5-8	TRBJ2-2	TRBD2	CASSRTSGSLSGELFF	TGTGCCAGCAGCAGGACTAGCGGGAGTCTCTCCGGGGAGCTGTTTTTT
many	11	TRBV10-3	TRBJ2-2	NA	CATRESGELFF	TGTGCCACGAGGGAATCCGGGGAGCTGTTTTTT
NA	16	TRBV5-1	TRBJ1-1	NA	CASSSQAGGKNTEAFF	TGCGCCAGCAGCTCACAAGCGGGGGGGAAGAACACTGAAGCTTTCTTT
many	16	TRBV7-2	TRBJ2-1	TRBD2	CASSRPGGPGYNEQFF	TGTGCCAGCAGTCGACCGGGGGGGCCTGGATACAATGAGCAGTTCTTC
NA	17	TRBV5-1	TRBJ2-1	TRBD2	CASSLEAGVPSSNEQFF	TGCGCCAGCAGCTTGGAAGCGGGAGTCCCGTCCTCCAATGAGCAGTTCTTC
many	14	TRBV7-8	TRBJ2-7	NA	CASSLSAVSYEQYF	TGTGCCAGCAGCTTATCAGCGGTCTCCTACGAGCAGTACTTC